This T cell receptor (beta chain) was identified in a study of blood T cell repertoires in COVID-19. This CDR3 is built from 15 residues. Germline-derived CDR1 and CDR2 are SEHNR and FQNEAQ (reference sequence). After removal of 2 bases from V and 0 bases from J, the junction contained 3 bases not matched to a gene. Sequencing was performed with immunoSEQ multiplex PCR; in TCRdb, only in-frame clones are kept and a portion is missing. The data contain 330,000 or so clones, 87% of them singletons. This TCR was sampled from a man aged 30 to 45 with COVID-19, enrolled during active disease. Sequences were obtained from peripheral blood. The chain links TRBV7-9 to TRBJ1-2; 7 nucleotides agree with TRBD1. DNA of the CDR3: TGTGCCAGCAGCTTATGGACAGGCCCTAACTATGGCTACACCTTC. Translation: CASSLWTGPNYGYTF.